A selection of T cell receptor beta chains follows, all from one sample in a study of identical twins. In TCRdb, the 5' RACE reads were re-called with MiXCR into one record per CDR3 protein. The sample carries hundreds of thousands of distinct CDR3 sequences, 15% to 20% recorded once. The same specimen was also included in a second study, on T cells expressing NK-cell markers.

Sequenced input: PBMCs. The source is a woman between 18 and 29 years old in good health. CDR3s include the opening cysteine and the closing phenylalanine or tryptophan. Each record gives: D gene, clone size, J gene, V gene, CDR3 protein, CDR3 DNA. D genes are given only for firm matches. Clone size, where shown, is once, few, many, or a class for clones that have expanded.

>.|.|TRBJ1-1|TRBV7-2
CASSLGGASTEVFF
TGTGCCAGCAGCTTAGGGGGGGCCTCCACTGAAGTTTTCTTT
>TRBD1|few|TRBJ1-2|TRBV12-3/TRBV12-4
CASRSDRGRGYTF
TGTGCCAGCAGGTCGGACAGGGGGAGGGGCTACACCTTC
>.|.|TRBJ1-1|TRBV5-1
CASRRQMNTEAFF
TGCGCCAGCAGGAGACAGATGAACACTGAAGCTTTCTTT
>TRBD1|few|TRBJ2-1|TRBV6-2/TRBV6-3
CASSLQGQGIPFF
TGTGCCAGCAGCCTTCAAGGACAGGGGATCCCGTTCTTC
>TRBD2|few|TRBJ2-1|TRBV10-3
CAISKGLAGVGEQFF
TGTGCCATCAGTAAAGGATTAGCGGGAGTGGGTGAGCAGTTCTTC
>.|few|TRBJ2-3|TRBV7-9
CASNLDWPTDTQYF
TGTGCCAGCAACCTCGACTGGCCCACAGATACGCAGTATTTT
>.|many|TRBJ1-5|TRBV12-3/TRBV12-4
CASSLASGNRDQPQHF
TGTGCCAGCAGTTTAGCGAGCGGGAATCGTGATCAGCCCCAGCATTTT
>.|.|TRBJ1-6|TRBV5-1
CASALGWGNSPLHF
TGCGCCAGCGCCCTCGGTTGGGGAAATTCACCCCTCCACTTT
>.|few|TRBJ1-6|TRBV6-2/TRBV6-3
CASSFDSSPLHF
TGTGCCAGCAGTTTTGATTCTTCACCCCTCCACTTT
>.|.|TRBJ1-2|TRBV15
CATRGAEEVYGYTF
TGTGCCACCAGGGGGGCAGAGGAGGTCTATGGCTACACCTTC